This T cell receptor (beta chain) was sequenced for a study of T cells in Graves' hyperthyroidism and ophthalmopathy. There were TCR beta CDR3 regions amplified from RNA transcripts. With the HTBI primer set, the TCR CDR3 went through a first round of RT-PCR. TCRdb re-called the multiplex PCR reads through MiXCR, storing one row per CDR3 protein. The data hold about 460,000 distinct CDR3 sequences, with approximately 22% observed a single time. This clonotype was found a few times. Trimming shortened V by 4 bases and J by 7 bases, and 11 bases separated the two germline ends. CDR3 length: 14 amino acids. Germline loops: CDR1 MNHNS, CDR2 SASEGT.

The sequencing input was blood. This receptor was identified in a woman aged 65 to 85 with Graves' ophthalmopathy. The J gene is TRBJ1-6, the V gene TRBV6-1, with a weak D call TRBD1 (6 bases). Here the CDR3 DNA reads TGTGCCAGCAGTGCGAGCCAGGGGAATTCACCCCTCCACTTT. This gives the protein CASSASQGNSPLHF.